These 32 T cell receptor beta chains share one sample of origin, sequenced in a study of Graves' ophthalmopathy and Graves' hyperthyroidism. The authors amplified TCR beta CDR3 regions from RNA transcripts. An opening RT-PCR round employed HTBI primers and preceded a second-round multiplex PCR. TCRdb itself ran the multiplex PCR reads through MiXCR, one entry per CDR3 protein. The sample has about 660,000 distinct CDR3 sequences, over 40% seen once; the top ten hold 2.5% to 3.5%. The specimen sequenced was peripheral blood. The receptor source for this set is an adult man with Graves' ophthalmopathy.

In this sample, this clonotype turned up a few times. V is TRBV19 and J is TRBJ2-5, with 12 bases matching TRBD1. The J segment lost 4 bases and the V segment lost 5 bases, leaving 11 bases of the junction unmatched. The germline CDR1 and CDR2 sequences are LNHDA and SQIVND (reference sequence). The CDR3 consists of 17 residues. Written as DNA, the CDR3 is TGTGCCAGTAGTGCCCGGGACAGGGGGCGATTTGGAGAGACCCAGTACTTC. Translating it yields CASSARDRGRFGETQYF.

With regard to this clonotype: A much larger clone lies one base from this, so it may be a read error. This rearrangement joins TRBV12-3 or TRBV12-4 to TRBJ1-2; TRBD1 aligns across 10 bases. The CDR3 is made up of 14 amino acids. The trim removed 4 bases at V and 9 bases at J, leaving 8 bases unmatched. DNA for the CDR3: TGTGCCAGCAGTTCCTCGGACAGGGGGAATAGCTACACCTTC. This codes for CASSSSDRGNSYTF.

In this sample, this clonotype turned up many times. The chain combines TRBV7-9 with TRBJ2-5; D gene ambiguous. Deletions cut 1 base from V and 5 bases from J, with 11 bases between. CDR3 size: 14 residues. Looked up from germline, CDR1 is SEHNR and CDR2 is FQNEAQ (reference sequence). The CDR3 region has the DNA TGTGCCAGCAGCTTAGTTCCGGCTGGGGAGACCCAGTACTTC. The encoded protein is CASSLVPAGETQYF.

This clonotype was counted ten times or more. This chain links TRBV9 with TRBJ1-1; D ambiguous. This CDR3 is built from 16 residues. V was clipped by 0 bases and J by 1 base, with 13 bases between them. The germline V gene encodes CDR1 SGDLS and CDR2 YYNGEE. The CDR3 sequence is CASSVEPGFANTEAFF. The DNA for the CDR3 is TGTGCCAGCAGCGTAGAACCGGGGTTTGCGAACACTGAAGCTTTCTTT. The whole variable domain, remainder taken from reference TRBV9 and TRBJ1-1, is DSGVTQTPKHLITATGQRVTLRCSPRSGDLSVYWYQQSLDQGLQFLIQYYNGEERAKGNILERFSAQQFPDLHSELNLSSLELGDSALYFCASSVEPGFANTEAFFGQGTRLTVV.

This clonotype was seen more than once but under ten times. The V gene is TRBV5-1, the J gene TRBJ2-2; 10 nucleotides align to TRBD1. The CDR3 length is 16 residues. CDR1 and CDR2 (germline): SGHRS, YFSETQ. Trimming removed 4 bases from V and 3 bases from J; junction bases left unmatched: 6. CDR3 region: CASSNGQGVDTGELFF. CDR3 DNA sequence: TGCGCCAGCAGCAACGGACAGGGGGTTGACACCGGGGAGCTGTTTTTT.

This chain connects TRBV19 to TRBJ1-4; TRBD1 agrees at 8 bases. Germline V gene data show CDR1 as LNHDA and CDR2 as SQIVND (reference sequence). The CDR3 runs 14 residues. The junction had 6 bases not matched to a gene; V was cut back by 6 bases and J by 6 bases. The CDR3, as DNA: TGTGCCAGTAGGAAGGGACAGGCGGATGAAAAACTGTTTTTT. It yields the protein CASRKGQADEKLFF.

There are a few counts of this clonotype. V is TRBV25-1 and J is TRBJ1-6; 8 bases align to TRBD1. Germline V gene data show CDR1 as MGHDK and CDR2 as SYGVNS. The CDR3 covers 16 residues. V was pared by 5 bases and J by 6 bases, with 9 bases of the junction left unmatched. CDR3: CASSYLTGGPNSPLHF. The CDR3 nucleotides are TGTGCCAGCAGTTACCTTACAGGGGGACCTAATTCACCCCTCCACTTT.

This clonotype was found a few times. The V and J genes are TRBV6-5 and TRBJ2-7; D not resolved. Germline loops: CDR1 MNHEY, CDR2 SVGAGI. V shed 0 bases and J shed 2 bases, with 11 bases lying between them. CDR3 length: 15 amino acids. CDR3 residues: CASSYSSGHPYEQYF. The CDR3 coding sequence is TGTGCCAGCAGTTACTCGAGTGGGCACCCCTACGAGCAGTACTTC.

This sequence joins TRBV29-1 and TRBJ1-2, with 10 positions matching TRBD1. V lost 8 bases and J lost 8; bases outside the gene matches: 8. CDR1 and CDR2 from the germline V gene are SQVTM and ANQGSEA. This CDR3 is 12 amino acids long. CDR3 amino acids: CSFGTGVRGYTF. Written as DNA, the CDR3 is TGCAGCTTCGGGACAGGGGTCAGGGGCTACACCTTC.

The rearrangement joins TRBV5-4 to TRBJ2-5; D uncertain. CDR3 length: 16 amino acids. V was clipped by 3 bases and J by 5 bases, with 20 bases between them. CDR1 SGHNT and CDR2 YYREEE come from the germline V gene (reference sequence). Here the CDR3 reads CASSSHSGPGRETQYF. For the CDR3, the DNA is TGTGCCAGCAGCTCACACTCCGGGCCCGGGCGGGAGACCCAGTACTTC.

Points on this clonotype: A read error may be the cause here, since a much bigger clone is one base away. The chain couples TRBV7-2 to TRBJ1-1, with D unclear. Germline values: CDR1 SGHTA, CDR2 FQGNSA. Trimming removed 5 bases from V and 1 base from J, with 14 bases in between. The CDR3 runs to 15 residues. The DNA of the CDR3 is TGTGCCAGCAGCCAAGATGGAAACAGGAACACTGAAGCTTTCTTT. This gives the protein CASSQDGNRNTEAFF.

For this clonotype: A much larger clone differs by one base, so this may be a read error. V gene TRBV7-6 combines with J gene TRBJ2-7; the match to TRBD2 covers 10 bases. The germline V gene has CDR1 SGHVS and CDR2 FNYEAQ. V dropped 4 bases and J dropped 2; count of bases not matched to a gene: 5. This CDR3 is 15 amino acids long. The CDR3: CASSSGTSAAYEQYF. CDR3 DNA: TGTGCCAGCAGCTCCGGGACTAGCGCTGCCTACGAGCAGTACTTC.

The CDR3 nucleotides are TGTGCCAGCAGGGCCGGGGAGGGGGAGACCCAGTACTTC. Encoded protein: CASRAGEGETQYF. This sequence joins TRBV7-2 and TRBJ2-5; TRBD2 aligns across 7 bases. The CDR3 runs 13 residues. Germline CDR1 reads SGHTA; CDR2 reads FQGNSA. V dropped 6 bases and J dropped 5; count of bases not matched to a gene: 6.

Concerning this clonotype itself: This sequence may be a read error, since a much larger clone differs from it by one base. The genes are TRBV19 and TRBJ2-7; 9 bases align to TRBD1. This CDR3 is built from 13 residues. Germline CDR1 reads LNHDA; CDR2 reads SQIVND (reference sequence). The junction had 8 bases not matched to a gene; V was cut back by 5 bases and J by 9 bases. CDR3 residues: CASSVRDRAWQYF. For the CDR3, the DNA is TGTGCCAGTAGTGTCCGGGACAGGGCATGGCAGTACTTC.

This clonotype was detected many times. This chain connects TRBV19 to TRBJ1-1; D is perhaps TRBD1 (5 bases). V was clipped by 9 bases and J by 1 base, with 12 bases between them. CDR1 and CDR2 (germline): LNHDA, SQIVND (reference sequence). The CDR3 totals 13 residues. CDR3 coding DNA: TGTGCCAGCAGCGACAGACCGAACACTGAAGCTTTCTTT. Protein product: CASSDRPNTEAFF.

This CDR3 is CASVGRSYAQYF. Here the CDR3 DNA reads TGTGCCAGCGTTGGGCGGTCCTACGCTCAGTACTTC. The genes are TRBV7-9 and TRBJ2-7, with no clear D. Trimming shortened V by 8 bases and J by 10 bases, and 18 bases separated the two germline ends. The CDR3 runs 12 residues. The V gene's germline CDR1 is SEHNR and CDR2 FQNEAQ (reference sequence).

This clonotype showed up many times. V gene TRBV6-5 combines with J gene TRBJ2-5, with 9 nucleotides matching TRBD2. J gave up 5 bases and V 5 bases, and 9 bases lay outside the gene matches. The CDR3 contains 15 residues. From germline, CDR1 is MNHEY and CDR2 SVGAGI. CDR3 protein: CASSRTGLALETQYF. The CDR3 DNA follows: TGTGCCAGCAGTCGAACGGGACTAGCTCTCGAGACCCAGTACTTC.

The CDR3 sequence: CAWTGGGGETQYF. CDR3 sequence (DNA): TGTGCCTGGACGGGCGGTGGTGGAGAGACCCAGTACTTC. The chain employs TRBV30 and TRBJ2-5; D is ambiguous. Germline CDR1 GTSNPN, CDR2 SVGIG (reference sequence). The CDR3 has 13 residues. V was pared by 4 bases and J by 4 bases, with 13 bases between.

This chain joins TRBV5-1 and TRBJ2-6; 11 positions match TRBD1. With 4 bases clipped from V and 0 bases from J, the junction kept 9 bases outside the gene matches. The germline V gene encodes CDR1 SGHRS and CDR2 YFSETQ. This CDR3 is 19 amino acids long. This CDR3 reads CASSIRGQGAHSGANVLTF. The CDR3 DNA follows: TGCGCCAGCAGCATACGAGGACAGGGGGCACACTCTGGGGCCAACGTCCTGACTTTC. Full variable domain (rest looked up from reference TRBV5-1 and TRBJ2-6): KAGVTQTPRYLIKTRGQQVTLSCSPISGHRSVSWYQQTPGQGLQFLFEYFSETQRNKGNFPGRFSGRQFSNSRSEMNVSTLELGDSALYLCASSIRGQGAHSGANVLTFGAGSRLTVL.

This chain connects TRBV2 to TRBJ1-5; D call uncertain. Per the germline V gene, CDR1 is SNHLY and CDR2 is FYNNEI. CDR3 length equals 16 residues. Between the trimmed V and J ends, which lost 6 bases and 1 base, there was a span of 16 bases. This chain's CDR3 is CASSRLPPESNQPQHF. The CDR3 nucleotides are TGTGCCAGCAGCAGACTCCCCCCGGAAAGCAATCAGCCCCAGCATTTT.

The genes are TRBV19 and TRBJ1-5; D is unclear. Germline V gives CDR1 LNHDA, CDR2 SQIVND (reference sequence). The CDR3 runs 15 residues. Deletions cut 5 bases from V and 3 bases from J, with 14 bases between. The CDR3 reads CASSYRGASNQPQHF. DNA of the CDR3: TGTGCCAGTAGTTACCGAGGAGCCTCCAATCAGCCCCAGCATTTT.

This clonotype was observed many times. The chain uses TRBV10-3 and TRBJ2-7; no clear D gene. This CDR3 is built from 12 residues. The V gene's germline CDR1 is ENHRY and CDR2 SYGVKD. V shed 1 base and J shed 9 bases, with 10 bases lying between them. In DNA, the CDR3 is TGTGCCATCAGTGAGTTGGGTCTGGGGCAGTACTTC. Its protein product is CAISELGLGQYF.

This clonotype has a count of ten or more. The V gene is TRBV5-1, the J gene TRBJ1-2; D ambiguous. The CDR3 is made up of 13 amino acids. V dropped 0 bases and J dropped 2 bases, with 5 bases sitting between them. Germline loops: CDR1 SGHRS, CDR2 YFSETQ. The CDR3 is CASSLASNYGYTF. CDR3 nucleotide sequence: TGCGCCAGCAGCTTGGCCTCCAACTATGGCTACACCTTC.

This chain uses TRBV29-1 with TRBJ1-3; unclear D gene. Looked up from germline, CDR1 is SQVTM and CDR2 is ANQGSEA. This CDR3 region has 15 residues. The V and J ends lost 4 bases and 3 bases respectively, with 16 bases between them. The CDR3 spells CSVAGLAGGGNTIYF. CDR3 sequence (DNA): TGCAGCGTTGCTGGACTAGCGGGAGGTGGAAACACCATATATTTT.

In its sample, this clonotype was seen a few times. V is TRBV6-6 and J is TRBJ1-3; D not resolved. Per germline, CDR1 MNHNY and CDR2 SVGAGI (reference sequence). CDR3 length equals 14 residues. V gave up 7 bases and J gave up 3 bases, with 13 bases separating them. CDR3 in amino acids: CASMPTAFGNTIYF. In DNA, the CDR3 is TGTGCCAGCATGCCGACTGCCTTTGGAAACACCATATATTTT.

J is TRBJ1-3 and V is TRBV4-3; no firm D call. V lost 2 bases and J 4 bases, leaving 12 bases between the germline ends. The CDR3 loop spans 15 amino acids. Germline CDR1 and CDR2: LGHNA and YSLEER. CDR3 protein: CASSQRLRVGNTIYF. In nucleotides, the CDR3 is TGCGCCAGCAGCCAAAGGCTCCGGGTCGGAAACACCATATATTTT.

This clonotype was seen only a few times. The chain employs TRBV7-9 and TRBJ2-7; no firm D call. Deletions cut 5 bases from V and 1 base from J, with 12 bases between. CDR3 length equals 14 residues. The germline V gene has CDR1 SEHNR and CDR2 FQNEAQ (reference sequence). CDR3 protein: CASSEEWASYEQYF. The CDR3 nucleotides read TGTGCCAGCAGCGAGGAATGGGCATCCTACGAGCAGTACTTC.

This clonotype showed up many times. In DNA, the CDR3 is TGTGCCAGCAGTCACTGGGACAGTCGAGGAGGCTACACCTTC. Residues: CASSHWDSRGGYTF. The chain combines TRBV12-3 or TRBV12-4 with TRBJ1-2; 7 nucleotides agree with TRBD1. The J segment lost 8 bases and the V segment lost 5 bases, leaving 11 bases of the junction unmatched. This CDR3 has 14 residues.

This chain joins TRBV10-3 and TRBJ2-7; TRBD2 agrees at 14 bases. V was clipped by 10 bases and J by 0 bases; unmatched bases: 5. The CDR3 extends over 15 amino acids. Germline CDR1 and CDR2: ENHRY and SYGVKD. The CDR3 coding sequence is TGTGCCAGCAGCGGGACTAGCGGGAGCTCCTACGAGCAGTACTTC. Protein sequence: CASSGTSGSSYEQYF.

This clonotype was recorded a few times. The chain is built from TRBV5-1 and TRBJ1-4; maybe TRBD1 (6 bases). CDR3 size: 18 residues. Trimming shortened V by 0 bases and J by 0 bases, and 15 bases separated the two germline ends. CDR1 is SGHRS and CDR2 is YFSETQ in the germline V gene. CDR3 in amino acids: CASSLGPGTLATNEKLFF. The CDR3 DNA reads as TGCGCCAGCAGCTTGGGACCAGGGACACTGGCAACTAATGAAAAACTGTTTTTT.

J is TRBJ1-4 and V is TRBV29-1, with 10 bases matching TRBD1. Germline lookup yields CDR1 SQVTM and CDR2 ANQGSEA. Unmatched junction bases numbered 10, after V lost 4 bases and J lost 17 bases. The CDR3 length is 12 residues. This chain's CDR3 is CSVVRDRGHVFF. The CDR3 coding sequence is TGCAGCGTTGTGAGGGACAGGGGCCACGTCTTTTTT. Full variable domain (remainder filled in from reference TRBV29-1 and TRBJ1-4): SAVISQKPSRDICQRGTSLTIQCQVDSQVTMMFWYRQQPGQSLTLIATANQGSEATYESGFVIDKFPISRPNLTFSTLTVSNMSPEDSSIYLCSVVRDRGHVFFGSGTQLSVL.

CDR3 amino acids: CASKPRQGDQPQHF. Written as DNA, the CDR3 is TGTGCCAGCAAACCCAGACAGGGAGATCAGCCCCAGCATTTT. V is TRBV2 and J is TRBJ1-5; 7 bases agree with TRBD1. The CDR3 covers 14 residues. Germline trimming cut 7 bases from V and 5 bases from J; bases unmatched to any gene: 8. Per the germline V gene, CDR1 is SNHLY and CDR2 is FYNNEI.